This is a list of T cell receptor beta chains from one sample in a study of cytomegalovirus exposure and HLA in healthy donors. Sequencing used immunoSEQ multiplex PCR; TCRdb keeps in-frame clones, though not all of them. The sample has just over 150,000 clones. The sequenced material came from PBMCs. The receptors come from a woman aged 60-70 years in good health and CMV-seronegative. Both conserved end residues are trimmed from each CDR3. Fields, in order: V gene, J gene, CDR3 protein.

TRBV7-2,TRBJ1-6,ASSLVAAPGQGYNSPLH
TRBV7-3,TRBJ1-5,ASSPSETGRQH
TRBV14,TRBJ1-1,ASSQTGGITEAF
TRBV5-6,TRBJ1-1,ASSFGTGNTEAF
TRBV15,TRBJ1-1,ATSRENRGWNTEAF
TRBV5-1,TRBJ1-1,ASSPSGTGEAF
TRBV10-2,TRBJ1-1,ASNPGTVEAF
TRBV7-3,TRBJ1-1,ASSLNRVGGNTEAF
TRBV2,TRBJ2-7,ASKTESYEQY
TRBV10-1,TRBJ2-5,ASSEAGQETQY
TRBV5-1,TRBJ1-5,ASSSQPGQGYQPQH
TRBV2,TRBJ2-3,ASRQLSTGSGDTQY
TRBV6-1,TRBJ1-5,ASSLSGDSNQPQH
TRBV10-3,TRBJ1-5,AISERDRGRDQPQH
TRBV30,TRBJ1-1,AWSRVSGTEAF
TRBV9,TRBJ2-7,ASSAGGTGSHEQY
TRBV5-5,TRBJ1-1,ASSLEGAWGTEAF
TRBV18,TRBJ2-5,ASWKTGFGETQY
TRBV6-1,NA,ASNVGGDSYEQY
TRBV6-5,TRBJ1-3,ASRTAGNTIY
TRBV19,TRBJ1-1,ASSTTVNTEAF
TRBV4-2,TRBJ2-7,ASSQDSAGPYEQY